This is a list of T cell receptor beta chains from one sample in a study of Ad26.COV2.S vaccination and SARS-CoV-2 variants. Produced via immunoSEQ multiplex PCR; TCRdb's table is partial and in-frame only. The sample has 300,000 to 400,000 clones, about 90% seen once. The sequencing used peripheral blood, collected after recovery from COVID-19. Every receptor here comes from a human donor who had recovered from COVID-19. The conserved cysteine and the conserved F or W are not part of the CDR3 here. Expanded clones are given a class, and other clones once, few, many or no size at all.

V gene: TRBV9
J gene: TRBJ2-3
clone size: once
CDR3 protein: ASSPQGTDTQY

V gene: TRBV12-3/TRBV12-4
J gene: TRBJ2-7
clone size: .
CDR3 protein: ASSSSYEQY

V gene: TRBV3-1/TRBV3-2
J gene: TRBJ1-2
clone size: .
CDR3 protein: ASSQGTVTYGYT

V gene: TRBV6-6
J gene: TRBJ2-2
clone size: .
CDR3 protein: ASSLDRVELF

V gene: TRBV21-1
J gene: TRBJ2-3
clone size: .
CDR3 protein: ASSKQGWADTQY

V gene: TRBV10-3
J gene: TRBJ1-3
clone size: .
CDR3 protein: AISDNRNTIY

V gene: TRBV28
J gene: TRBJ1-2
clone size: .
CDR3 protein: ASSSWTGGLSGYT

V gene: TRBV6-5
J gene: TRBJ1-2
clone size: .
CDR3 protein: ASSYIGGSGYGYT

V gene: TRBV3-1/TRBV3-2
J gene: TRBJ1-6
clone size: few
CDR3 protein: ASSQVSGGLNSPLH

V gene: TRBV2
J gene: TRBJ1-3
clone size: .
CDR3 protein: ASSEGIGTGIRNTIY

V gene: TRBV7-2
J gene: TRBJ2-4
clone size: .
CDR3 protein: ASSLGAGLAKNIQY

V gene: TRBV6-5
J gene: TRBJ1-2
clone size: few
CDR3 protein: ASRSLVGYYGYT